The 7 T cell receptor beta chains below come from one sample, sequenced in a study of T-cell memory formation after mild COVID-19. TCRdb called the 5' RACE reads again in MiXCR, with one record for every CDR3 protein. The table has 150,000 to 200,000 distinct CDR3 sequences, 14% seen once. Sequenced sample: PBMCs or a T cell subset sorted from them (not recorded which). The receptors here all came from an adult woman who had mild COVID-19 (a few samples of this study predate the infection). Cell type and time point are not known.

This rearrangement joins TRBV9 to TRBJ2-5; D uncertain. Between the trimmed V and J ends, which lost 0 bases and 3 bases, there was a span of 15 bases. The V gene's germline CDR1 is SGDLS and CDR2 YYNGEE. The CDR3 loop spans 16 amino acids. CDR3 region: CASSVGVRRIEETQYF. In DNA, the CDR3 is TGTGCCAGCAGCGTAGGTGTCAGGAGAATAGAAGAGACCCAGTACTTC.

V and J are TRBV5-1 and TRBJ1-2; TRBD1 aligns across 8 bases. The trim removed 4 bases at V and 2 bases at J, leaving 4 bases unmatched. This CDR3 comprises 14 residues. Germline-derived CDR1 and CDR2 are SGHRS and YFSETQ. The CDR3 bases are TGCGCCAGCAGCACCGGGACAGGAAACTATGGCTACACCTTC. Translating gives CASSTGTGNYGYTF.

This clonotype was seen more than once but under ten times. The chain joins TRBV4-1 to TRBJ1-4, with unresolved D. The CDR3 loop spans 15 amino acids. The V end was cut by 0 bases, the J end by 4 bases, with 9 bases between. Germline CDR1 reads MGHRA; CDR2 reads YSYEKL. This chain's CDR3 is CASSQDSSNNEKLFF. CDR3 sequence (DNA): TGCGCCAGCAGCCAAGATTCCAGTAATAATGAAAAACTGTTTTTT.

The genes are TRBV5-1 and TRBJ2-7; D tentatively fits TRBD1 or TRBD2 (6 bases each). Germline CDR1 reads SGHRS; CDR2 reads YFSETQ. CDR3 length: 15 residues. Between the trimmed V and J ends, which lost 0 bases and 4 bases, there was a span of 14 bases. CDR3 coding DNA: TGCGCCAGCAGCTTGGCACAGGGCGGAGGGTACGAGCAGTACTTC. Translated: CASSLAQGGGYEQYF.

This clonotype was counted a few times. Here the CDR3 DNA reads TGTGCCAGCAGCCCCCTGGGTGTGGGCACAGATACGCAGTATTTT. Translation: CASSPLGVGTDTQYF. The chain couples TRBV7-8 to TRBJ2-3; D is uncertain. The CDR3 runs to 15 residues. Germline CDR1 SGHVS, CDR2 FQNEAQ. V lost 5 bases, J lost 1 base, and 13 bases lay in between.

Only a few counts were recorded for this clonotype. This chain uses TRBV29-1 with TRBJ1-1; maybe TRBD1 (5 bases). The V and J ends lost 4 bases and 4 bases respectively, with 10 bases between them. The CDR3 is 12 residues long. Germline loops: CDR1 SQVTM, CDR2 ANQGSEA. CDR3 DNA sequence: TGCAGCGTTGGGGGCCTATCCACTGAAGCTTTCTTT. Its translation: CSVGGLSTEAFF.

This clonotype was observed a handful of times. The V call is TRBV18, the J call TRBJ2-3; 11 nucleotides agree with TRBD2. The trim removed 3 bases at V and 1 base at J, leaving 3 bases unmatched. The germline V gene has CDR1 KGHSH and CDR2 LQKENI. The CDR3 has 16 residues. CDR3 in DNA: TGTGCCAGCTCACCCCAGACTAGCGGGGGCACAGATACGCAGTATTTT. This codes for CASSPQTSGGTDTQYF.